These 5 T cell receptor beta chains were sequenced from one sample in a study of T-cell memory formation after mild COVID-19. TCRdb recomputed calls from the 5' RACE reads with MiXCR, one row per CDR3 protein. The profile covers about 350,000 distinct CDR3 sequences, with around 15% appearing a single time and 20% to 25% taken by the ten largest. The sequencing input was PBMCs or a T cell subset sorted from them (not recorded which). The receptors stem from a man younger than 30 who had mild COVID-19 (a few samples of this study predate the infection). Cell type and time point are not known.

This clonotype has a handful of counts. The chain is built from TRBV10-3 and TRBJ1-2; TRBD1 is a possible D gene (5 bases). Germline V gene sequence: CDR1 ENHRY, CDR2 SYGVKD. The CDR3 has 14 amino acids. The V and J ends lost 8 bases and 7 bases respectively, with 20 bases between them. CDR3: CAIGPLAGDGGYTF. CDR3 bases: TGTGCCATCGGTCCCTTGGCGGGGGACGGTGGCTACACCTTC.

This rearrangement joins TRBV27 to TRBJ2-1; D possibly corresponds to TRBD2 (6 bases). Between the trimmed V and J ends, which lost 2 bases and 13 bases, there was a span of 21 bases. The CDR3 is 15 amino acids. In germline, CDR1 is MNHEY, CDR2 SMNVEV (reference sequence). The CDR3 DNA sequence: TGTGCCAGCAGTTTAGGGCGCCTAGCTACGGGGGTACAGTTCTTC. Protein product: CASSLGRLATGVQFF.

This clonotype was seen a few times. This rearrangement joins TRBV7-9 to TRBJ1-6; the D is unclear. Trimming stripped 1 base from V and 4 bases from J, with 8 bases between. The CDR3 spans 15 residues. CDR1 and CDR2 (germline): SEHNR, FQNEAQ (reference sequence). DNA of the CDR3: TGTGCCAGCAGCTTAGAGGGCACTTATAATTCACCCCTCCACTTT. Its translation: CASSLEGTYNSPLHF. Using reference TRBV7-9 and TRBJ1-6 for the parts outside the CDR3, the full variable domain is DTGVSQNPRHKITKRGQNVTFRCDPISEHNRLYWYRQTLGQGPEFLTYFQNEAQLEKSRLLSDRFSAERPKGSFSTLEIQRTEQGDSAMYLCASSLEGTYNSPLHFGNGTRLTVT.

This clonotype was counted many times. This chain connects TRBV5-4 to TRBJ2-2; 7 bases are shared with TRBD1. The CDR3 runs to 13 residues. V was pared by 6 bases and J by 5 bases, with 4 bases of the junction left unmatched. Germline CDR1 reads SGHNT; CDR2 reads YYREEE (reference sequence). The CDR3 is CASIKQGTGELFF. The DNA of the CDR3 is TGTGCCAGCATAAAACAGGGGACCGGGGAGCTGTTTTTT.

This clonotype has a handful of counts. The V call is TRBV5-1, the J call TRBJ2-7, with 11 bases fitting TRBD2. J lost 4 bases, V lost 4 bases, and 7 bases had no gene match. The germline CDR1 and CDR2 sequences are SGHRS and YFSETQ. The CDR3 is made up of 15 amino acids. The CDR3 loop is CASSPGTSGTYEQYV. CDR3 in DNA: TGCGCCAGCAGCCCAGGGACTAGCGGAACATACGAGCAGTACGTC.